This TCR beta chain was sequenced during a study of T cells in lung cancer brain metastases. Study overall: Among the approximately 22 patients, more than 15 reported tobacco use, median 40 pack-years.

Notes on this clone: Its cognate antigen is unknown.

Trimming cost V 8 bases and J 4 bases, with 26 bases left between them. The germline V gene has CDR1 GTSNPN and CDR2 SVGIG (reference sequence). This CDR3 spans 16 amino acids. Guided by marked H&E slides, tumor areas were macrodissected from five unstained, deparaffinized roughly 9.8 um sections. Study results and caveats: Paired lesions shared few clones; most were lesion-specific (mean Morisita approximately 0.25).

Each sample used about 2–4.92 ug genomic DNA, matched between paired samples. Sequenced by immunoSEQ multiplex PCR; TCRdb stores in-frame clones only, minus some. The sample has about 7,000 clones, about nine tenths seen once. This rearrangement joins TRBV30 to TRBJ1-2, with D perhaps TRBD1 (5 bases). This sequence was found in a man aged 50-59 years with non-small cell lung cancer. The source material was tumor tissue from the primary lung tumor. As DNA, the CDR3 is TGTGCCGGACACCACCCCGGCGGGGCAGTAACCTATGGCTACACCTTC. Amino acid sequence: CAGHHPGGAVTYGYTF.